This T cell receptor (beta chain) was sequenced for a study of control samples from healthy donors and cancer patients. Between the trimmed V and J ends, which lost 5 bases and 4 bases, there was a span of 14 bases. The CDR3 has 14 residues. Germline-derived CDR1 and CDR2 are MDHEN and SYDVKM. Assay used: immunoSEQ multiplex PCR; TCRdb lists only in-frame clones, some missing. The repertoire consists of fewer than 200,000 clones, with approximately 90% occurring once and the leading ten covering 12%. The J gene is TRBJ1-1, the V gene TRBV28; D uncertain. The clonotype comes from a man aged 25-45 years in good health. Sequenced sample: blood. CDR3 nucleotides: TGTGCCAGCAGTACATCGGGAGGGTTCACTGAAGCTTTCTTT. Its translation is CASSTSGGFTEAFF.